The clone carrying this T cell receptor beta chain occurred a few times. Its antigen is as yet unknown. The V gene's germline CDR1 is SGHVS and CDR2 FQNEAQ. The ends lost 1 base at V and 1 base at J; junction bases unmatched: 5. The CDR3 extends over 16 amino acids. This record comes from a study of T cells after yellow fever vaccination. Findings and caveats of the study: Booster samples showed a return of most primary-vaccination clones (almost 97% CD4, approximately 85% CD8). It was the secondary response that reached its peak faster, day 5 versus 15, but it was weaker. Researchers cautioned that FACS-sorted repertoires could harbor abundant clonotypes contaminating from the bulk population.

The authors made TCR cDNA by 5'RACE template switching, adding a universal primer site and UMIs. TCRdb ran MiXCR on the 5' RACE reads and lists one entry per CDR3 protein. This table holds nearly 350,000 distinct CDR3 sequences, about 8.3% found once. The sequencing here drew on PBMCs, taken more than 40 days after the first yellow fever vaccination. V and J are TRBV7-8 and TRBJ2-3, with 7 bases identical to TRBD2. The receptor comes from a man aged 18 to 35 who received the YFV17D yellow fever vaccine. The CDR3 DNA follows: TGTGCCAGCAGCTTAGTGGCGGGGGTTCGCACAGATACGCAGTATTTT. Protein: CASSLVAGVRTDTQYF.